The 27 T cell receptor beta chains below all came from one sample that was sequenced in a study of neoadjuvant anti-PD-1 for oral cavity cancer. Sequencing was performed with immunoSEQ multiplex PCR; in TCRdb, only in-frame clones are kept and a portion is missing. Seen here are 18,000 or so clones, over 65% observed once, and the top ten hold 2.7%. The sample in question was PBMCs, obtained before nivolumab (anti-PD-1) treatment. The receptors stem from a person aged 40 to 85 with oral cavity squamous cell carcinoma.

The J gene is TRBJ2-1, the V gene TRBV30; 7 bases line up with TRBD2. J gave up 0 bases and V 5 bases, and 7 bases lay outside the gene matches. Germline V lookup: CDR1 GTSNPN, CDR2 SVGIG (reference sequence). The CDR3 has 15 amino acids. CDR3 amino acids: CAWSIRTSSYNEQFF. DNA for the CDR3: TGTGCCTGGTCAATCAGGACTAGCTCCTACAATGAGCAGTTCTTC. The full variable domain, with the rest looked up from reference TRBV30 and TRBJ2-1, is SQTIHQWPATLVQPVGSPLSLECTVEGTSNPNLYWYRQAAGRGLQLLFYSVGIGQISSEVPQNLSASRPQDRQFILSSKKLLLSDSGFYLCAWSIRTSSYNEQFFGPGTRLTVL.

This chain uses TRBV5-6 with TRBJ2-5, with 8 bases that match TRBD2. Per the germline V gene, CDR1 is SGHDT and CDR2 is YYEEEE. This CDR3 contains 17 residues. J was trimmed by 5 bases and V by 1 base; bases with no gene match: 13. The CDR3: CASSLLGGAGVKETQYF. CDR3 coding DNA: TGTGCCAGCAGCTTGCTAGGGGGAGCGGGGGTAAAGGAGACCCAGTACTTC.

The chain combines TRBV19 with TRBJ2-5; D call uncertain. CDR1 is LNHDA and CDR2 is SQIVND in the germline V gene (reference sequence). This CDR3 spans 15 amino acids. The V gene lost 0 bases and the J gene lost 5 bases, with 13 bases spanning the gap. CDR3 residues: CASSIDVAGRETQYF. The CDR3 DNA follows: TGTGCCAGTAGTATAGATGTCGCAGGTAGGGAGACCCAGTACTTC.

This chain connects TRBV10-2 to TRBJ2-7, with D unclear. This CDR3 is built from 11 residues. From germline, CDR1 is WSHSY and CDR2 SAAADI. V was clipped by 3 bases and J by 3 bases, with 3 bases between them. The CDR3 DNA sequence: TGCGCCAGCAGTGACAACTACGAGCAGTACTTC. Amino acids: CASSDNYEQYF.

This chain connects TRBV15 to TRBJ2-5; TRBD2 matches at 11 bases. Per the germline V gene, CDR1 is LNHNV and CDR2 is YYDKDF (reference sequence). The CDR3 is made up of 16 amino acids. V lost 0 bases to trimming and J lost 1 base; unmatched junction nucleotides: 1. CDR3 sequence (DNA): TGTGCCACCAGCAGAGAGGGGACTAGCGGCCAAGAGACCCAGTACTTC. Translating gives CATSREGTSGQETQYF.

The chain combines TRBV11-3 with TRBJ1-5; D is ambiguous. Trimming removed 5 bases at V and 3 bases at J, with 14 bases between. Per the germline V gene, CDR1 is SGHNT and CDR2 is YENEEA. CDR3 length equals 15 residues. CDR3 region: CASSLGVSYNQPQHF. CDR3 nucleotide sequence: TGTGCCAGCAGCCTCGGGGTTTCCTACAATCAGCCCCAGCATTTT.

The gene calls are TRBV5-4 and TRBJ2-3; 14 nucleotides match TRBD2. The CDR3 loop spans 16 amino acids. The J segment lost 5 bases and the V segment lost 0 bases, leaving 2 bases of the junction unmatched. CDR1 is SGHNT and CDR2 is YYREEE in the germline V gene (reference sequence). The CDR3 sequence: CASSLGGLAGVDTQYF. CDR3 coding DNA: TGTGCCAGCAGCTTGGGGGGACTAGCGGGAGTAGATACGCAGTATTTT.

CDR3 in DNA: TGCAGTGCCGGGGGCGCGGGTGGCTACACCTTC. Its translation: CSAGGAGGYTF. The rearrangement links TRBV20-1 to TRBJ1-2; perhaps TRBD1 as D (6 bases). The ends were cut back, 6 bases at V and 7 bases at J, with 12 bases in the middle. Germline V gene lookup returns CDR1 DFQATT and CDR2 SNEGSKA (reference sequence). This CDR3 contains 11 residues.

V and J are TRBV11-2 and TRBJ2-5; the D is unclear. V gave up 4 bases and J gave up 2 bases, with 8 bases separating them. CDR3 length equals 13 residues. The germline V gene encodes CDR1 SGHAT and CDR2 FQNNGV. Written as DNA, the CDR3 is TGTGCCAGCAGCTCGGGCCTTCAAGAGACCCAGTACTTC. The encoded protein is CASSSGLQETQYF.

The chain has TRBV14 and TRBJ2-4; perhaps TRBD1 as D (6 bases). The CDR3 length is 13 residues. Trimming took 4 bases from V and 8 from J, leaving 12 bases between them. Germline V gene data show CDR1 as SGHDN and CDR2 as FVKESK. The CDR3 spells CASSLDRKDIQYF. CDR3 coding DNA: TGTGCCAGCAGCCTCGACAGGAAGGACATTCAGTACTTC.

This clone occurred once. The V gene is TRBV5-6, the J gene TRBJ2-3; D perhaps matches TRBD1 (6 bases). Germline lookup yields CDR1 SGHDT and CDR2 YYEEEE. Trimming removed 0 bases at V and 2 bases at J, with 16 bases between. The CDR3 contains 17 residues. DNA of the CDR3: TGTGCCAGCAGCTTGGTACCGGACAGATTTAACACAGATACGCAGTATTTT. Translating gives CASSLVPDRFNTDTQYF.

The V and J genes are TRBV2 and TRBJ2-7, with D hard to call. CDR1 and CDR2 from the germline V gene are SNHLY and FYNNEI. V lost 5 bases to trimming and J lost 4 bases, with 6 bases between them. The CDR3 covers 11 residues. DNA for the CDR3: TGTGCCAGCAGTCTAAGATACGAGCAGTACTTC. Its protein product is CASSLRYEQYF.

The J gene is TRBJ2-7, the V gene TRBV6-1, with TRBD2 as a possible D gene (6 bases). In germline, CDR1 is MNHNS, CDR2 SASEGT. CDR3 length: 12 amino acids. V was pared by 11 bases and J by 4 bases, with 15 bases between. CDR3 in amino acids: CAGGEAQYEQYF. CDR3 nucleotides: TGTGCCGGCGGGGAAGCCCAATACGAGCAGTACTTC.

The rearrangement links TRBV2 to TRBJ2-5; no reliable D call. This CDR3 is 14 amino acids long. V dropped 3 bases and J dropped 1 base, with 9 bases sitting between them. Germline CDR1 and CDR2: SNHLY and FYNNEI. This CDR3 is CASSDTRVQETQYF. The CDR3 DNA reads TGTGCCAGCAGTGATACGAGAGTCCAAGAGACCCAGTACTTC.

This chain links TRBV9 with TRBJ2-5; TRBD2 matches 8 bases. Germline V gene sequence: CDR1 SGDLS, CDR2 YYNGEE. The CDR3 is 15 amino acids. The trim removed 2 bases at V and 2 bases at J, leaving 5 bases unmatched. CDR3 bases: TGTGCCAGCAGCGTGGGACTAGGGGGGCAAGAGACCCAGTACTTC. Translating it yields CASSVGLGGQETQYF. Full variable domain (remainder filled in from reference TRBV9 and TRBJ2-5): DSGVTQTPKHLITATGQRVTLRCSPRSGDLSVYWYQQSLDQGLQFLIQYYNGEERAKGNILERFSAQQFPDLHSELNLSSLELGDSALYFCASSVGLGGQETQYFGPGTRLLVL.

This clone was seen only a few times. CDR3 amino acids: CASTLGTGPYEQYF. CDR3 DNA sequence: TGTGCCAGCACCCTCGGGACAGGTCCCTACGAGCAGTACTTC. The rearrangement uses TRBV7-8 and TRBJ2-7; TRBD1 matches at 8 bases. CDR1 is SGHVS, CDR2 FQNEAQ, per germline. Unmatched junction bases numbered 7, after V lost 7 bases and J lost 2 bases. The CDR3 totals 14 residues.

Regarding this clone: Compared with germline, one end of the junction differs, possibly owing to a read error. The V call is TRBV7-6, the J call TRBJ2-7; maybe TRBD2 (5 bases). The V gene's germline CDR1 is SGHVS and CDR2 FNYEAQ. The CDR3 runs 14 residues. CDR3 amino acids: CASSLAGRTYEQYF. Here the CDR3 DNA reads TGTGCCAGCAGCCTAGCCGGCAGAACCTACGAGCAGTACTTC.

This clone was picked up a small number of times. The gene calls are TRBV18 and TRBJ1-5; no reliable D call. The CDR3 runs to 17 residues. The germline V and J ends were trimmed by 2 bases and 0 bases, with 14 bases remaining between them. From germline, CDR1 is KGHSH and CDR2 LQKENI. CDR3 nucleotide sequence: TGTGCCAGCTCACCAACTCGGGTCTTAGATAGCAATCAGCCCCAGCATTTT. Encoded protein: CASSPTRVLDSNQPQHF.

Only a few counts were recorded for this clone. This chain joins TRBV10-3 and TRBJ1-2, with D perhaps matching TRBD1 (5 bases). This CDR3 is 15 amino acids long. Germline values: CDR1 ENHRY, CDR2 SYGVKD. The ends were cut back, 0 bases at V and 0 bases at J, with 8 bases in the middle. Here the CDR3 reads CAISESGLSNYGYTF. The CDR3 DNA reads TGTGCCATCAGTGAGTCGGGGCTCTCTAACTATGGCTACACCTTC.

The DNA of the CDR3 is TGTGCCAGTAGTATAATATTAGGGGACAGCCGCTCCTACAATGAGCAGTTCTTC. It translates to CASSIILGDSRSYNEQFF. The V and J genes are TRBV19 and TRBJ2-1; 7 bases map to TRBD1. V was pared by 2 bases and J by 0 bases, with 10 bases of the junction left unmatched. The germline V gene has CDR1 LNHDA and CDR2 SQIVND (reference sequence). This CDR3 spans 18 amino acids.

The V gene is TRBV6-6, the J gene TRBJ1-5; D call uncertain. Trimming stripped 2 bases from V and 3 bases from J, with 11 bases between. The CDR3 runs to 15 residues. Looked up from germline, CDR1 is MNHNY and CDR2 is SVGAGI (reference sequence). The CDR3 nucleotides are TGTGCCAGCAGTTACGTGGCAGGCTTCAATCAGCCCCAGCATTTT. Its protein product is CASSYVAGFNQPQHF.

The CDR3 loop is CASRTGLAIYTQYF. DNA of the CDR3: TGTGCCAGCAGGACGGGACTAGCGATATATACGCAGTATTTT. The chain combines TRBV2 with TRBJ2-3, with 10 bases identical to TRBD2. CDR3 length equals 14 residues. Trimming removed 6 bases from V and 7 bases from J; junction bases left unmatched: 7. In germline, CDR1 is SNHLY, CDR2 FYNNEI.

The CDR3 loop is CASSLRTLAYEQYF. The CDR3 nucleotides read TGTGCCAGCAGTCTTCGGACTCTAGCCTACGAGCAGTACTTC. The V call is TRBV6-1, the J call TRBJ2-7; TRBD2 might be the D (5 bases). This CDR3 has 14 residues. V was trimmed by 5 bases and J by 2 bases, leaving 13 bases between them. Germline V gives CDR1 MNHNS, CDR2 SASEGT.

The chain employs TRBV2 and TRBJ2-7; unclear D gene. The CDR3 contains 16 residues. Trimming removed 7 bases from V and 1 base from J, with 20 bases in between. Looked up from germline, CDR1 is SNHLY and CDR2 is FYNNEI. DNA for the CDR3: TGTGCCAGCACCCCTGAAAGTGTCCCCGGGTCCTACGAGCAGTACTTC. This sequence encodes CASTPESVPGSYEQYF. Looking up the rest from reference TRBV2 and TRBJ2-7 gives the full variable domain: EPEVTQTPSHQVTQMGQEVILRCVPISNHLYFYWYRQILGQKVEFLVSFYNNEISEKSEIFDDQFSVERPDGSNFTLKIRSTKLEDSAMYFCASTPESVPGSYEQYFGPGTRLTVT.

This chain links TRBV9 with TRBJ1-4; D possibly corresponds to TRBD1 (5 bases). This CDR3 has 15 amino acids. Germline V lookup: CDR1 SGDLS, CDR2 YYNGEE. V was trimmed by 4 bases and J by 8 bases, leaving 18 bases between them. The CDR3 nucleotides read TGTGCCAGCAGCATAACGGGGCAGGGCGGCGAAAAACTGTTTTTT. It specifies CASSITGQGGEKLFF.

This clone appeared a single time. The chain joins TRBV6-5 to TRBJ2-7; D not certain. This CDR3 has 15 residues. V was cut by 6 bases and J by 0 bases, with 15 bases left in between. Germline CDR1 MNHEY, CDR2 SVGAGI. The CDR3 region has the DNA TGTGCCAGCAGGTCAGCGACCCTGGGCTCCTACGAGCAGTACTTC. Translated, it gives CASRSATLGSYEQYF.

DNA of the CDR3: TGCAGCGTTGAAGATGCGGACAGGGGGTCTGGGGCCAACGTCCTGACTTTC. Its protein product is CSVEDADRGSGANVLTF. The chain couples TRBV29-1 to TRBJ2-6, with 10 bases lining up with TRBD1. The CDR3 totals 17 residues. Losses at the gene ends were 0 bases for V and 1 base for J; bases not matched to a gene: 3. Germline V lookup: CDR1 SQVTM, CDR2 ANQGSEA.